This TCR beta chain originates from a study of shared clonotypes between healthy human individuals. Study outcomes and limitations: What limited the represented genetic and exposure-history diversity was the small number of donors.

The table lists this clone with a count of one. What it binds is not known. It was across several immunoSEQ plates that each subset's genomic DNA was evenly split. The input for sorted-subset replicate PCRs was around 210 ng DNA, 30,000 or so T cell genomes. How the authors handled the data: There were no quality scores in the junction-only immunoSEQ sequences, so filtering differed. Sequencing used immunoSEQ multiplex PCR; TCRdb keeps in-frame clones, though not all of them. V, J and clone size are taken as reported in that table, and D and trimming were inferred from the DNA itself. The table shows around 1.9 million clones, with around 95% occurring only once. The CDR3 is 14 amino acids. Looked up from germline, CDR1 is LGHNA and CDR2 is YSLEER. The V end lost 0 bases, the J end lost 7 bases, and 10 bases lay between the germline ends. Terminally differentiated effector memory CD45RA+ cells were left out of the naive CD8 fraction, which was CD45RO-negative and positively selected for CCR7.

The genes are TRBV4-3 and TRBJ2-1; D unresolved. The TCR comes from a man between 18 and 35 years old in good health. Some clones in this sample may be carry-over from other donors' samples. Sequencing was carried out using naive CD8+ T cells from PBMCs. The CDR3 reads CASSQDMGYNEQFF. The CDR3, as DNA: TGCGCCAGCAGCCAAGATATGGGATATAATGAGCAGTTCTTC.